These T cell receptor beta chains were read from a single sample in a study of T-cell reconstitution after alpha-beta-depleted transplantation in children. TCRdb re-derived calls from the PCR reads in MiXCR, one entry per CDR3 protein. The sample contains some 400,000 distinct CDR3 sequences, roughly 20% of which appear only once. Sequences were derived from PBMCs from the stem cell graft donor, sampled from the stem cell graft. The origin of the receptors is a human donor who donated a stem cell graft to a child with acute myeloid leukemia. CDR3s include the opening cysteine and the closing phenylalanine or tryptophan. The D gene is left open where the match is weak. Some rows have no size entry. The others give once, few or many, or a class for an expanded clone.

>.|TRBJ1-1|TRBV6-1|13|few
CASSRRPTDEAFF
TGTGCCAGCAGCCGCCGGCCAACAGATGAAGCTTTCTTT
>.|TRBJ2-7|TRBV28|12|.
CASRPGSYEQYF
TGTGCCAGTCGACCGGGGTCATACGAGCAGTACTTC
>.|TRBJ2-7|TRBV20-1|13|.
CSARDPGFNEQYF
TGCAGTGCTAGAGACCCGGGGTTTAACGAGCAGTACTTC
>.|TRBJ1-2|TRBV29-1|15|.
CSVDRSGALSNGYTF
TGCAGCGTTGATCGATCGGGGGCCCTCTCTAATGGCTACACCTTC
>TRBD2|TRBJ2-1|TRBV2|15|.
CASRLTSGGNNEQFF
TGTGCCAGCAGACTGACTAGCGGGGGAAACAATGAGCAGTTCTTC
>TRBD2|TRBJ2-3|TRBV12-5|16|few
CASGLSLAGGVDTQYF
TGTGCTAGTGGTTTGTCCCTAGCGGGAGGAGTAGATACGCAGTATTTT
>TRBD2|TRBJ2-3|TRBV29-1|11|few
CSAGLADTQYF
TGCAGCGCTGGACTAGCAGATACGCAGTATTTT
>TRBD2|TRBJ2-7|TRBV12-3/TRBV12-4|15|many
CASSKDASGGYEQYF
TGTGCCAGCAGTAAGGACGCTAGCGGGGGCTACGAGCAGTACTTC
>.|TRBJ2-7|TRBV29-1|15|few
CSAVGGGPFSYEQYF
TGCAGCGCCGTAGGAGGGGGCCCTTTCTCCTACGAGCAGTACTTC
>.|TRBJ2-2|TRBV20-1|15|many
CSARRPGVSTGELFF
TGCAGTGCTAGAAGGCCGGGAGTGAGCACCGGGGAGCTGTTTTTT
>.|TRBJ2-2|TRBV6-5|17|few
CASSFSFPGPATGELFF
TGTGCCAGCAGTTTCTCTTTTCCGGGCCCCGCCACCGGGGAGCTGTTTTTT
>.|TRBJ2-2|TRBV28|15|.
CASSSPRSGWGELFF
TGTGCCAGCAGTTCCCCTCGGTCGGGTTGGGGGGAGCTGTTTTTT
>TRBD2|TRBJ2-1|TRBV20-1|15|many
CSAFRSVAGDNEQFF
TGCAGTGCTTTCCGTTCGGTAGCGGGAGACAATGAGCAGTTCTTC
>TRBD1|TRBJ1-1|TRBV29-1|13|.
CSAAPGQGGKAFF
TGCAGCGCAGCACCAGGACAGGGTGGAAAAGCTTTCTTT
>TRBD2|TRBJ2-7|TRBV2|13|.
CASSDYRGDEQYF
TGTGCCAGCAGTGATTATCGGGGGGACGAGCAGTACTTC
>TRBD2|TRBJ2-7|TRBV5-1|15|.
CASSPGGGPTYEQYF
TGCGCCAGCAGCCCCGGGGGGGGCCCGACCTACGAGCAGTACTTC
>.|TRBJ2-1|TRBV5-6|14|.
CASSFERLVNEQFF
TGTGCCAGCAGCTTCGAGAGACTCGTCAATGAGCAGTTCTTC
>.|TRBJ2-3|TRBV29-1|14|many
CSVEQGIGADTQYF
TGCAGCGTTGAACAGGGAATCGGGGCAGATACGCAGTATTTT
>.|TRBJ2-1|TRBV3-1|17|.
CASSAPTGYASYNEQFF
TGTGCCAGCAGCGCACCCACCGGCTATGCCTCCTACAATGAGCAGTTCTTC
>TRBD1|TRBJ2-7|TRBV20-1|14|few
CSARADRGSYEQYF
TGCAGTGCTAGAGCGGACAGGGGCTCCTACGAGCAGTACTTC
>.|TRBJ1-3|TRBV12-3/TRBV12-4|15|.
CASSFPGHRGNTIYF
TGTGCCAGCAGTTTTCCGGGGCACCGAGGAAACACCATATATTTT
>TRBD2|TRBJ2-7|TRBV3-1|15|.
CASSQELAAFYEQYF
TGTGCCAGCAGCCAAGAGCTAGCGGCGTTCTACGAGCAGTACTTC
>.|TRBJ1-1|TRBV7-9|15|once
CASSLGVDSNTEAFF
TGTGCCAGCAGCTTAGGGGTGGACAGTAACACTGAAGCTTTCTTT
>.|TRBJ2-7|TRBV24-1|13|.
CATAKGPFYEQYF
TGTGCCACCGCCAAGGGACCTTTCTACGAGCAGTACTTC
>.|TRBJ2-3|TRBV12-3/TRBV12-4|15|few
CASSFRGELTDTQYF
TGTGCCAGCAGTTTTCGGGGCGAGCTCACAGATACGCAGTATTTT
>TRBD1|TRBJ1-6|TRBV6-5|18|few
CASSYGKGAGSYNSPLHF
TGTGCCAGCAGTTACGGGAAGGGGGCAGGCTCCTATAATTCACCCCTCCACTTT
>TRBD2|TRBJ2-1|TRBV20-1|15|.
CSASLAGDQAGEQFF
TGCAGTGCTAGCCTAGCGGGAGACCAAGCGGGCGAGCAGTTCTTC
>TRBD1|TRBJ2-7|TRBV20-1|16|.
CSARDSLGQGSYEQYF
TGCAGTGCTAGAGATTCCCTGGGACAGGGCTCCTACGAGCAGTACTTC
>.|TRBJ1-1|TRBV20-1|12|few
CSARLSGTEAFF
TGCAGTGCTAGACTGAGCGGGACTGAAGCTTTCTTT